Reported below is one T cell receptor beta chain. Libraries were prepared by immunoSEQ multiplex PCR; TCRdb keeps only in-frame clonotypes and omits some of them. The profile shows about 250,000 clones, more than 75% of them singletons. Looked up from germline, CDR1 is LNHDA and CDR2 is SQIVND (reference sequence). The junction had 7 bases not matched to a gene; V was cut back by 1 base and J by 4 bases. The CDR3 covers 17 residues. The entry originates in a study of blood T cell repertoires in COVID-19. Cohort 3 donors were reported recovered after two negative PCRs, clearance, or symptom resolution.

Sequencing was performed on PBMCs or T cells enriched from blood (not recorded which). This clonotype was sampled from a man aged 35 to 55 who had recovered from COVID-19. The chain carries TRBV19 and TRBJ1-3; TRBD1 matches 10 bases. CDR3 residues: CASSIVPGQGTGNTIYF. The CDR3 region has the DNA TGTGCCAGTAGTATAGTCCCGGGACAGGGGACGGGAAACACCATATATTTT.